The clone carrying this TCR beta chain appeared a few times. Its antigen is as yet unknown. TCRdb processed the 5' RACE reads anew with MiXCR; each CDR3 protein has one entry. The sample has some 790,000 distinct CDR3 sequences; 15% to 20% are singletons. The CDR3 loop spans 14 amino acids. Germline V gene lookup returns CDR1 SEHNR and CDR2 FQNEAQ (reference sequence). Trimming pared 4 bases from V and 8 bases from J, leaving 12 bases between. The data were obtained in a study of identical twins. General study results and limits: Invariant populations such as MAIT and iNKT cells could partly muddle zero-insertion analyses.

These same data were also listed under a study on T cells expressing NK-cell markers. As reported in that work: The sequencing cohort of eight donors included seven HCMV-seropositive individuals and one seronegative individual. Dominant NKG2C+ clonotypes made up about 1.0-8% of CD8+ T cells in several donors.

Sequenced input: PBMCs. The chain recombines TRBV7-9 with TRBJ1-6, with D perhaps TRBD1 (6 bases). This TCR was recovered from a woman aged 18-29 years in good health. In DNA form, the CDR3 reads TGTGCCAGCAGCTGGACAGCGGGTGATTCACCCCTCCACTTT. Protein product: CASSWTAGDSPLHF.